This entry lists 30 T cell receptor beta chains sequenced from one sample in a study of CXCR3-negative and CXCR3-positive naive CD8 T cells. The antigens these receptors bind are not known. Broader study findings: CXCR3-positive naive cells carried more hydrophobic TRB CDR3s than CXCR3-negative ones.

UMI-labeled TRB cDNA libraries were prepared by 5' RACE. TCRdb processed the 5' RACE reads again and assigns one entry to each CDR3 protein, with no DNA. Its clone listing holds around 60,000 distinct CDR3 sequences. Sequences were obtained from naive CXCR3+ CD8+ T cells from blood. The subset: CD45RO-CCR7+CD27+CD95- naive CD8+ T cells expressing CXCR3 (TNR3+). The source is a human donor in good health. Some clones in this sample may be carry-over from other donors' samples.

The chain links TRBV6-2 or TRBV6-3 to TRBJ2-7; TCRdb gives TRBD1 as the D gene, but with no DNA this cannot be confirmed. The CDR3 is 14 amino acids. Germline V gene data show CDR1 as MNHEY and CDR2 as SVGEGT. CDR3 sequence: CASGGLADFYEQYF.

The chain uses TRBV7-2 and TRBJ2-7; no DNA is available, so the TRBD1 call from TCRdb remains unchecked. Germline CDR1 SGHTA, CDR2 FQGNSA. The CDR3 is 14 residues long. CDR3: CASSLRQGAREQYF.

The gene calls are TRBV15 and TRBJ2-7; absent DNA, TCRdb's TRBD1 call cannot be checked. This CDR3 has 13 amino acids. Germline V gives CDR1 LNHNV, CDR2 YYDKDF (reference sequence). The CDR3 sequence is CATSISRAYEQYF.

The gene calls are TRBV11-2 and TRBJ2-3; TCRdb indicates TRBD2, and absent DNA this call remains unverified. The CDR3 runs 15 residues. The germline gives CDR1 SGHAT, CDR2 FQNNGV. The CDR3: CASSSLPTDTDTQYF.

The V call is TRBV7-3, the J call TRBJ1-1. Looked up from germline, CDR1 is SGHTA and CDR2 is FQGTGA. The CDR3 extends over 15 amino acids. The CDR3 region is CASSWNRGENTEAFF. Complete variable domain (other parts from reference TRBV7-3 and TRBJ1-1): GAGVSQTPSNKVTEKGKYVELRCDPISGHTALYWYRQSLGQGPEFLIYFQGTGAADDSGLPNDRFFAVRPEGSVSTLKIQRTERGDSAVYLCASSWNRGENTEAFFGQGTRLTVV.

V and J are TRBV12-3 or TRBV12-4 and TRBJ2-7; the TRBD1 assignment by TCRdb is unverifiable without DNA. This CDR3 is 15 amino acids long. The CDR3 loop is CASSDVRDRGYEQYF.

The genes are TRBV2 and TRBJ1-4; TCRdb selects TRBD1, and the lack of DNA leaves this call unchecked. The germline CDR1 and CDR2 sequences are SNHLY and FYNNEI. This CDR3 spans 16 amino acids. CDR3 in amino acids: CASTGPPGQGDEKLFF. The full variable domain, its missing parts supplied by reference TRBV2 and TRBJ1-4, is EPEVTQTPSHQVTQMGQEVILRCVPISNHLYFYWYRQILGQKVEFLVSFYNNEISEKSEIFDDQFSVERPDGSNFTLKIRSTKLEDSAMYFCASTGPPGQGDEKLFFGSGTQLSVL.

The J gene is TRBJ1-1, the V gene TRBV6-5. Germline V gene lookup returns CDR1 MNHEY and CDR2 SVGAGI. This CDR3 has 13 residues. The CDR3 reads CASSYSTRAEAFF.

The rearrangement uses TRBV14 and TRBJ2-7; the D call from TCRdb, TRBD1, cannot be confirmed without DNA. Germline V lookup: CDR1 SGHDN, CDR2 FVKESK. This CDR3 contains 15 residues. The CDR3 is CASSPYSGLPYEQYF.

The J gene is TRBJ1-3, the V gene TRBV20-1. The CDR3 has 14 amino acids. Germline CDR1 is DFQATT and CDR2 is SNEGSKA (reference sequence). Here the CDR3 reads CSARDIDSGNTIYF.

The chain is built from TRBV6-2 or TRBV6-3 and TRBJ2-3; absent DNA, TCRdb's TRBD2 call cannot be checked. The germline V gene has CDR1 MNHEY and CDR2 SVGEGT. The CDR3 sequence is 16 residues long. The CDR3 reads CASSLAGGGEEDTQYF.

This sequence joins TRBV7-9 and TRBJ2-7. The V gene's germline CDR1 is SEHNR and CDR2 FQNEAQ (reference sequence). This CDR3 is built from 13 residues. The CDR3 sequence is CASSLGHSYEQYF.

The chain joins TRBV6-5 to TRBJ2-5. CDR3 length: 14 residues. Germline V gene sequence: CDR1 MNHEY, CDR2 SVGAGI. The CDR3 spells CASSSEGIVETQYF.

The chain couples TRBV7-9 to TRBJ2-1; absent DNA, TCRdb's TRBD2 call cannot be checked. In germline, CDR1 is SEHNR, CDR2 FQNEAQ (reference sequence). This CDR3 is built from 15 residues. CDR3 sequence: CASSAPSGGYNEQFF. Drawing the rest from reference TRBV7-9 and TRBJ2-1, the complete variable domain is DTGVSQNPRHKITKRGQNVTFRCDPISEHNRLYWYRQTLGQGPEFLTYFQNEAQLEKSRLLSDRFSAERPKGSFSTLEIQRTEQGDSAMYLCASSAPSGGYNEQFFGPGTRLTVL.

The chain combines TRBV10-2 with TRBJ2-5; TCRdb outputs TRBD1, but without DNA this stays unchecked. There are 14 residues in the CDR3. Germline V gene sequence: CDR1 WSHSY, CDR2 SAAADI. CDR3 sequence: CASSARQTQETQYF.

This chain uses TRBV20-1 with TRBJ2-7; TCRdb's D call, TRBD1, is unchecked because there is no DNA. The CDR3 spans 14 residues. Germline-derived CDR1 and CDR2 are DFQATT and SNEGSKA (reference sequence). The chain's CDR3 is CSATAPRGSYEQYF.

The V and J genes are TRBV3-1 and TRBJ2-7; there is no DNA to check the TCRdb D call of TRBD1. The CDR3 loop spans 16 amino acids. Germline values: CDR1 LGHDT, CDR2 YNNKEL (reference sequence). This CDR3 is CASSQGTPWGTYEQYF.

This chain uses TRBV27 with TRBJ1-1; without DNA, the TCRdb call of TRBD1 cannot be checked. The CDR3 contains 13 residues. CDR1 and CDR2 from the germline V gene are MNHEY and SMNVEV (reference sequence). The CDR3: CASSLYAHQEAFF.

The chain is built from TRBV6-2 or TRBV6-3 and TRBJ1-1. This CDR3 contains 14 residues. Germline V gene sequence: CDR1 MNHEY, CDR2 SVGEGT. This CDR3 is CASLHVSGAWEAFF.

This chain connects TRBV3-1 to TRBJ2-5; the D call from TCRdb, TRBD2, cannot be confirmed without DNA. The length of the CDR3 is 15 residues. Germline CDR1 is LGHDT and CDR2 is YNNKEL (reference sequence). The CDR3 is CASSLGLADQETQYF.

The chain carries TRBV28 and TRBJ2-3; TCRdb's D call, TRBD2, is unchecked because there is no DNA. From germline, CDR1 is MDHEN and CDR2 SYDVKM. The CDR3 length is 16 residues. CDR3: CASSSTSGRRSDTQYF.

The V and J genes are TRBV29-1 and TRBJ2-3; without DNA, the TCRdb call of TRBD1 cannot be checked. CDR3 size: 12 residues. Germline CDR1 is SQVTM and CDR2 is ANQGSEA. The CDR3 sequence is CSVLRDPDTQYF.

V is TRBV7-8 and J is TRBJ1-2. This CDR3 spans 15 amino acids. Per germline, CDR1 SGHVS and CDR2 FQNEAQ. This chain's CDR3 is CASTGRERANYGYTF.

V is TRBV11-2 and J is TRBJ2-5; the D call of TRBD2 rests on TCRdb alone, since no DNA is present to check it. CDR1 is SGHAT and CDR2 is FQNNGV in the germline V gene. The CDR3 sequence is 16 residues long. This CDR3 reads CASSGWTSGRLETQYF.

The chain joins TRBV7-9 to TRBJ2-7. Germline lookup yields CDR1 SEHNR and CDR2 FQNEAQ (reference sequence). There are 14 residues in the CDR3. CDR3: CASSAGYSSYEQYF.

The genes are TRBV29-1 and TRBJ2-7; there is no DNA to check the TCRdb D call of TRBD1. The CDR3 has 12 amino acids. CDR1 SQVTM and CDR2 ANQGSEA come from the germline V gene. The CDR3 is CSVLDRGYEQYF.

This chain links TRBV18 with TRBJ1-1; TCRdb lists TRBD1, though no DNA is available to test this call. The CDR3 totals 16 residues. Germline V lookup: CDR1 KGHSH, CDR2 LQKENI. CDR3 loop: CASSPTQGQMGTEAFF.

V and J are TRBV11-2 and TRBJ2-7; TCRdb picks TRBD1, but there is no DNA to check that call. The CDR3 runs to 15 residues. Germline CDR1 SGHAT, CDR2 FQNNGV. The CDR3: CASSLDGTGLDEQYF.

This rearrangement joins TRBV5-6 to TRBJ2-4. CDR1 is SGHDT and CDR2 is YYEEEE in the germline V gene. This CDR3 has 14 residues. Here the CDR3 reads CASGFFSAKNIQYF.

V usage is TRBV6-2 or TRBV6-3 and J usage is TRBJ2-7; there is no DNA to check the TCRdb D call of TRBD1. The V gene's germline CDR1 is MNHEY and CDR2 SVGEGT. The CDR3 spans 15 residues. CDR3 sequence reads: CASTVQGAPGYEQYF.